The present T cell receptor beta chain was sequenced within a study of radiotherapy plus CTLA-4 blockade in lung cancer. Study summary: Among patients, over 15% showed objective responses, and 30% to 35% had disease control.

Only in-frame clones appear in the TCRdb table, and some are missing; sequencing was by immunoSEQ multiplex PCR. The data show 75,000 to 100,000 clones, roughly four fifths seen once. With regard to this clone: Its antigen is not known.

Notes on the study in general: Alongside interferon-beta, early blood T cell clone dynamics were reportedly the best predictor of response. Peripheral blood showed expansion of tumor-derived TCR clones after radiotherapy and ipilimumab.

V shed 5 bases, J shed 4 bases, and the junction held 10 bases outside the gene matches. The germline gives CDR1 SGHRS, CDR2 YFSETQ. This CDR3 is built from 15 residues. This sample comprised peripheral blood, obtained from a patient treated with radiotherapy plus ipilimumab. The sequence was obtained from a human donor with non-small cell lung cancer who had a partial response to radiotherapy plus ipilimumab. The V call is TRBV5-1, the J call TRBJ2-3, with 7 bases fitting TRBD1. The CDR3 nucleotides read TGCGCCAGCAGGGCCGCGACAGGGATGGCAGATACGCAGTATTTT. Protein product: CASRAATGMADTQYF.